These 5 T cell receptor beta chains originate from one sample sequenced in a study of blood T cells in healthy people across ages. Next came a second PCR, run for 7 to 11 cycles, which used a sample-barcoded 5' primer along with a J-beta primer mix. Each CDR3 protein is one row after TCRdb ran MiXCR on the 5' RACE reads. The data hold 750,000 to 850,000 distinct CDR3 sequences, with around a quarter observed a single time. Separately, the same data were catalogued under a study of T cells of mothers and their children.

Sequenced: blood. The receptors derive from a boy aged 5-17 years in good health.

CDR3 region: CASSVSLREGNTIYF. CDR3 DNA: TGTGCCAGCAGCGTTTCCCTGAGAGAGGGGAACACCATATATTTT. The rearrangement joins TRBV12-3 or TRBV12-4 to TRBJ1-3; D perhaps matches TRBD1 (5 bases). The germline V and J ends were trimmed by 6 bases and 7 bases, with 19 bases remaining between them. The CDR3 is 15 residues long.

The chain recombines TRBV7-9 with TRBJ2-7, with 12 bases that match TRBD2. With V trimmed by 5 bases and J by 5 bases, 16 bases remained unmatched. The CDR3 has 18 amino acids. The V gene's germline CDR1 is SEHNR and CDR2 FQNEAQ (reference sequence). The CDR3 sequence: CASSPIRLAGVPKNEQYF. Written as DNA, the CDR3 is TGTGCCAGCAGCCCTATTAGACTAGCGGGAGTCCCGAAGAACGAGCAGTACTTC.

This clonotype showed up just a few times. This rearrangement joins TRBV7-9 to TRBJ1-2; D gene unclear. Germline lookup yields CDR1 SEHNR and CDR2 FQNEAQ (reference sequence). The CDR3 sequence is 15 residues long. V lost 2 bases, J lost 3 bases, and 13 bases lay in between. The CDR3 region has the DNA TGTGCCAGCAGCTTATCTGCAAGCGCGTACTATGGCTACACCTTC. This encodes CASSLSASAYYGYTF.

The chain uses TRBV12-3 or TRBV12-4 and TRBJ2-1, with a weak D call TRBD2 (6 bases). The V gene lost 3 bases and the J gene lost 10 bases, with 16 bases spanning the gap. There are 14 residues in the CDR3. CDR3 in amino acids: CASSLNSGPTEQFF. The CDR3 DNA is TGTGCCAGCAGTTTGAATAGCGGCCCCACGGAGCAGTTCTTC.

This clonotype appeared a few times. The J gene is TRBJ1-6, the V gene TRBV28; unclear D gene. V lost 3 bases, J lost 7 bases, and 16 bases lay in between. Per the germline V gene, CDR1 is MDHEN and CDR2 is SYDVKM. The CDR3 is 16 residues long. Here the CDR3 reads CASSFLEADGNSPLHF. In DNA form, the CDR3 reads TGTGCCAGCAGTTTTTTGGAAGCGGACGGAAATTCACCCCTCCACTTT.